This section outlines one TCR beta chain sequence together with its context. Its antigen is currently not known. No base quality information exists; no much larger clone differs at one position. Genomic DNA was isolated from the sorted cells so that the TCRbeta CDR3 region could be sequenced. The immunoSEQ Assay was used to sequence the TCRbeta CDR3 regions. As stored in TCRdb, this immuneACCESS dataset retains in-frame rearrangements with V and J assigned. A fraction of the clones does not appear; measured against another copy, unresolved V genes explain less than half of the discrepancy, and the remainder lacks a known reason. The sample yields about 5,100 clones; under 75% were counted once. Jointly, the top ten make up approximately 50% of the sample. The sample belongs to a study of OX40 agonist ivuxolimab in advanced cancers. Context from the whole study: Ivuxolimab was an agonistic, fully human IgG2 monoclonal antibody directed against OX40 (CD134), a costimulatory receptor. Intravenous ivuxolimab was administered to patients every 2 weeks at six dose levels: 0.01, 0.1, 0.3, 1.5, 3 and 10 mg/kg. Of the roughly 50 dose-escalation patients, hepatocellular carcinoma was present in around 20, melanoma in about 15, renal cell carcinoma in 9 and head and neck cancer in 9. In the dose-escalation cohort, 75% to 90% of patients were male, and the mean age was roughly 56 years with a range of about 20 to 80. Patients were allowed to have had prior anti-PD-1, anti-PD-L1 or anti-CTLA-4 therapy, and more than 35% of the dose-escalation patients had been treated with checkpoint inhibitors. Three dose-escalation patients achieved partial responses, one with hepatocellular carcinoma and two with cutaneous melanoma. Peripheral TCRbeta sequencing aimed to test whether ivuxolimab altered TCR sequence diversity and caused clonal T-cell expansion. The paper describes the monotherapy dose-escalation part (N of about 47 patients) of the phase I trial of ivuxolimab.

Patients with a history of autoimmune disease or receiving systemic immunosuppression were excluded from the trial. Peripheral blood for TCR sequencing was collected from all dose cohorts at baseline, on cycle 4 day 1, and on cycle 7 day 1. The samples were taken from a phase I, first-in-human, multicenter, open-label dose-escalation trial of ivuxolimab. Adults with locally advanced or metastatic head and neck squamous cell, hepatocellular, melanoma or renal cell carcinoma were enrolled in the trial. Before TCR sequencing, CD4+ T cells and CD8+ T cells were sorted from peripheral blood as separate populations. Summary of the overall study and its limitations: In the 0.1-3.0 mg/kg groups, partial responders had among the lowest normalized peripheral clonal expansion, particularly in CD8+ T cells. Low levels of normalized T-cell clonal expansion were also seen in some patients who did not respond. At doses of 0.1 to 3.0 mg/kg, clonal expansion of both CD4+ and CD8+ blood T cells was observed from baseline to week 6. The antigen specificity of the peripheral T cells that underwent clonal expansion was not determined. After ivuxolimab, more expanded clones were found on average in CD8+ T cells than in CD4+ T cells.

Reading the germline V gene gives CDR1 SGDLS and CDR2 YYNGEE. The junction carries 17 bases between V and J, which are trimmed by 4 bases and 7 bases respectively. The CDR3 numbers 15 residues from cysteine through phenylalanine. Of all the DNA, just the CDR3 is kept, 45 bases in frame from base 1. The starting material was CD4+ or CD8+ T cells sorted from blood, obtained in a trial of the OX40 agonist ivuxolimab. This receptor was obtained from an adult with an advanced solid tumor such as melanoma, head and neck, liver or kidney cancer. The V gene is TRBV9 and the J gene is TRBJ1-4, and possibly TRBD1, on 5 matching bases. This receptor carries the CDR3 CASSPSMGLGEKLFF. The nucleotides read TGTGCCAGCAGCCCGTCGATGGGGCTAGGTGAAAAACTGTTTTTT.